A single sample gave rise to the 10 T cell receptor beta chains below, sequenced in a study of spatial heterogeneity in lung cancer (dated by TCRdb to between 2018 and 2020). These TCRs are of unknown antigen specificity. Findings and caveats that apply to the study as a whole: The tumor nonsynonymous mutation count correlated with the number of expanded intratumoral alpha and beta TCRs.

Explained via the paper, the time point label denotes: sample taken at primary tumor resection. Library preparation employed 5' RACE. For sequencing, a NextSeq 500 was employed. The public reads were quality trimmed at Q25 with fastp and then assembled into clones with MiXCR by TCRdb, keeping productive beta chains. Rows are unified per CDR3 protein, each entry keeping the most common DNA and genes. The sample table lists 13,000 or so distinct CDR3 sequences, 4.5% to 5.5% of them with a count of one. Clones ranked in the top ten supply less than 25% of the sample. The sequencing used lung tumor tissue, collected at surgery. Source of these receptors: a male donor with early-stage non-small cell lung cancer.

The table lists this clonotype with a few counts. This beta chain came through as a stray read in a library set up for alpha chains, and its size says little. V usage is TRBV28 and J usage is TRBJ1-1, with D unresolved. The CDR3 has 13 residues. Trimming shortened V by 3 bases and J by 1 base, and 6 bases separated the two germline ends. Per germline, CDR1 MDHEN and CDR2 SYDVKM. In DNA form, the CDR3 reads TGTGCCAGCAGTTTGGGCCAGAACACTGAAGCTTTCTTT. As protein: CASSLGQNTEAFF.

This clonotype was seen a handful of times. Because the library targeted alpha chains, this beta chain is an off-target read whose size means little. The rearrangement links TRBV20-1 to TRBJ2-3, with 11 positions matching TRBD1. The CDR3 covers 15 residues. J lost 3 bases, V lost 5 bases, and 7 bases had no gene match. Germline V gene lookup returns CDR1 DFQATT and CDR2 SNEGSKA (reference sequence). Here the CDR3 reads CSALGGTGGTDTQYF. CDR3 nucleotide sequence: TGCAGTGCTCTAGGTGGGACAGGGGGGACAGATACGCAGTATTTT.

By frequency in the sample, this clonotype is medium-sized. This beta chain is an unintended read in a library built for alpha chains; its size means little. The chain carries TRBV20-1 and TRBJ2-7, with D possibly being TRBD1 (6 bases). This CDR3 has 16 amino acids. Germline CDR1 DFQATT, CDR2 SNEGSKA (reference sequence). V lost 1 base and J 6 bases, leaving 22 bases between the germline ends. Written as DNA, the CDR3 is TGCAGTGCTAGAGGTCCTGGGACATCTGGGGTCGGCGAGCAGTACTTC. This gives the protein CSARGPGTSGVGEQYF.

With respect to this clonotype: A much bigger clone sits one base away, suggesting this may be a read error. The library was prepared for alpha chains; this beta chain is a stray read, so its frequency means little. This chain links TRBV6-5 with TRBJ1-1; D ambiguous. Per the germline V gene, CDR1 is MNHEY and CDR2 is SVGAGI. The CDR3 runs to 16 residues. CDR3: CAGSYSSIGMNTEAFF. The CDR3 DNA reads TGTGCCGGCAGTTACTCGAGTATAGGTATGAACACTGAAGCTTTCTTT.

This clonotype occurred a few times. This beta chain is an off-target read within a library intended for alpha chains, so its frequency means little. CDR3 nucleotides: TGTGCCAGCAGTTTAAGGGGCGCGGGTTCACCCCTCCACTTT. Residues: CASSLRGAGSPLHF. This rearrangement joins TRBV12-3 or TRBV12-4 to TRBJ1-6; tentative D call: TRBD1 (5 bases). Trimming removed 2 bases from V and 9 bases from J, with 11 bases in between. The CDR3 spans 14 residues.

This clonotype was counted ten times or more. A library prepared for alpha chains yielded this beta chain as an off-target read; its size is of little meaning. V usage is TRBV20-1 and J usage is TRBJ1-1, with D possibly TRBD1 on 5 matching bases. Germline lookup yields CDR1 DFQATT and CDR2 SNEGSKA (reference sequence). Between the trimmed V and J ends, which lost 6 bases and 3 bases, there was a span of 14 bases. The CDR3 length is 13 residues. CDR3 coding DNA: TGCAGTGCAGTACGGGGCGGCTACACTGAAGCTTTCTTT. This translates into CSAVRGGYTEAFF.

With regard to this clonotype: For a library built for alpha chains, this beta chain is a stray read; little rests on its size. The chain joins TRBV27 to TRBJ2-7, with D unresolved. Trimming shortened V by 3 bases and J by 0 bases, and 6 bases separated the two germline ends. Germline values: CDR1 MNHEY, CDR2 SMNVEV (reference sequence). CDR3 size: 13 residues. For the CDR3, the DNA is TGTGCCAGCAGTTTTCTGGGCTCCTACGAGCAGTACTTC. This sequence encodes CASSFLGSYEQYF.

This clonotype was counted ten times or more. Found in a library prepared for alpha chains, this beta chain is an off-target read, and its abundance has little meaning. The DNA for the CDR3 is TGTGCCAGCAGCCTGGGGAGGCACACTGAAGCTTTCTTT. Protein product: CASSLGRHTEAFF. The genes are TRBV7-2 and TRBJ1-1; unclear D gene. Germline assignment: CDR1 SGHTA and CDR2 FQGNSA. The CDR3 is 13 residues long. Trimming pared 5 bases from V and 3 bases from J, leaving 10 bases between.

As for this clonotype: A single base separates this from a much larger clone, so it may be a read error. Since it is a stray read in a library aimed at alpha chains, this beta chain has a size that is not meaningful. Written as DNA, the CDR3 is TGTCCCAGCAGCTTAGGTAGCCAGGGTTATAATTCACCCCTCCACTTT. Its protein is CPSSLGSQGYNSPLHF. The rearrangement uses TRBV7-2 and TRBJ1-6; a weak D match, TRBD1 (5 bases). CDR3 size: 16 residues. Germline CDR1 SGHTA, CDR2 FQGNSA.

This clonotype was observed a few times. Found in a library prepared for alpha chains, this beta chain is an off-target read, and its abundance has little meaning. The J gene is TRBJ2-1, the V gene TRBV20-1; maybe TRBD1 (6 bases). The CDR3 contains 14 residues. V dropped 3 bases and J dropped 0 bases, with 9 bases sitting between them. Germline-derived CDR1 and CDR2 are DFQATT and SNEGSKA (reference sequence). CDR3 sequence (DNA): TGCAGTGCTAGGATAGGGGGCTCCTACAATGAGCAGTTCTTC. Translated, it gives CSARIGGSYNEQFF.